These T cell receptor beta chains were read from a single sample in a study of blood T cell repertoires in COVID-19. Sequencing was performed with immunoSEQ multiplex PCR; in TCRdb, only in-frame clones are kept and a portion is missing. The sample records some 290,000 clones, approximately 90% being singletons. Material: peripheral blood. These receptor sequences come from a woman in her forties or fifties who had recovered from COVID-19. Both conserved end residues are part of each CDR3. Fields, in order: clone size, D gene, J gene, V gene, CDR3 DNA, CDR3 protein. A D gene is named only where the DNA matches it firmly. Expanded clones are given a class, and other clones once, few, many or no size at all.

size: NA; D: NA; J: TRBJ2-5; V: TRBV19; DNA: TGTGCCAGTACCCGGAGGAAGGGTTTTAAAGAGACCCAGTACTTC; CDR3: CASTRRKGFKETQYF
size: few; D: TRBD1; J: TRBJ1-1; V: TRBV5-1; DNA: TGCGCCAGCAGCTTGGCAGGGGGGAACACTGAAGCTTTCTTT; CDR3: CASSLAGGNTEAFF
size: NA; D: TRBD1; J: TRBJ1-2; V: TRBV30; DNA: TGTGCCCTTCCGGACAGGGGGCATGGCTACACCTTC; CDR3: CALPDRGHGYTF
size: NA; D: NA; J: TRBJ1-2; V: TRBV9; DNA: TGTGCCAGCAGCCCTCGTCCCCAGACAGTCCCCCGGAGGGACTGTGGCTACACCTTC; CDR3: CASSPRPQTVPRRDCGYTF
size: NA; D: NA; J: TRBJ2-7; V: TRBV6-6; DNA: TGTGCCAGCAGTTACCGTGCGACTACCGAATCCGAGCAGTACTTC; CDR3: CASSYRATTESEQYF
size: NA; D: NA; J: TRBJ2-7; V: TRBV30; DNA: TGTGCCTGGAGTGGGAGGTTATCCTACGAGCAGTACTTC; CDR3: CAWSGRLSYEQYF
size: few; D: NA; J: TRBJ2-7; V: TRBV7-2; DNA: TGTGCCAGCAGCTTAAGCGGTTCCTACGAGCAGTACTTC; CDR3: CASSLSGSYEQYF
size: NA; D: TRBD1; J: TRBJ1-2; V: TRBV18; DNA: TGTGCCAGCTCCCCAGCCGGGACAGGGAATTTAGGAGGCTATGGCTACACCTTC; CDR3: CASSPAGTGNLGGYGYTF
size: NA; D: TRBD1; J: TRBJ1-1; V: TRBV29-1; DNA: TGCAGCGTTCGTTGGACAGGGTGGGAAGCTTTCTTT; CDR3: CSVRWTGWEAFF
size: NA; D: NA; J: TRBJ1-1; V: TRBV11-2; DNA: TGTGCCAGCAGCTTAGGCCCAGGGTTAGTCTCTGAAGCTTTCTTT; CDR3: CASSLGPGLVSEAFF
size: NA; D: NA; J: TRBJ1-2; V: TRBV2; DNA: TGTGCCAGCAGTGACCCATACTATGGCTACACCTTC; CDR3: CASSDPYYGYTF
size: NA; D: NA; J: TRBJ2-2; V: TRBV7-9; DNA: TGTGCCAGCAGCACCCCCTGGCCTAGTGGTGAATTCCCCGGGGAGCTGTTTTTT; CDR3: CASSTPWPSGEFPGELFF
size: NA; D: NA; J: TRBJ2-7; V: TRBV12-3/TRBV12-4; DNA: TGTGCCAGCAGGTTCGTAGGGAGCGAGCAGTACTTC; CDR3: CASRFVGSEQYF
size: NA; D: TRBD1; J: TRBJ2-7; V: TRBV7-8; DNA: TGTGCCAGCAGCCCACGGACAGGGGCCCTCTACGAGCAGTACTTC; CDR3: CASSPRTGALYEQYF
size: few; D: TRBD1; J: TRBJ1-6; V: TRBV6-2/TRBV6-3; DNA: TGTGCCAGCAGTGACAGGGGAAGGTATTCACCCCTCCACTTT; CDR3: CASSDRGRYSPLHF
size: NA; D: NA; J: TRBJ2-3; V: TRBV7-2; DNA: TGTGCCAGCAGCTACCTATCTAGCACAGATACGCAGTATTTT; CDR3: CASSYLSSTDTQYF
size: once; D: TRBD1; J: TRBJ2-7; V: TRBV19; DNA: TGTGCCAGTAGTATGGCCGGGACAGGGGGCCGCTACGAGCAGTACTTC; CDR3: CASSMAGTGGRYEQYF
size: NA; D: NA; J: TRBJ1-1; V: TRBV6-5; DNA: TGTGCCAGCAGTTACTCAGGGACGGGGGCTGAAGCTTTCTTT; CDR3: CASSYSGTGAEAFF
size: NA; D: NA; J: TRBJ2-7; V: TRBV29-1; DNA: TGCAGCGCCTCCGATGGGGGCAACGAGCAGTACTTC; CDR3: CSASDGGNEQYF
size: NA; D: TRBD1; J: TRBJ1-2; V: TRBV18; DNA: TGTGCCAGCTCACCACGTGGGACAGACTATGGCTACACCTTC; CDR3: CASSPRGTDYGYTF
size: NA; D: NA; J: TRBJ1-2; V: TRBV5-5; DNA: TGTGCCAGCACCCGAGATCGAGCTAACTATGGCTACACCTTC; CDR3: CASTRDRANYGYTF
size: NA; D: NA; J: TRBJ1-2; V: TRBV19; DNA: TGTGCCAGTAGTCCCAGGGGTACTAACTATGGCTACACCTTC; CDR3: CASSPRGTNYGYTF
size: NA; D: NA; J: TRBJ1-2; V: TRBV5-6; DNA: TGTGCCAGCAGCTTGGTAGAACGTGGCTACACCTTC; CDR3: CASSLVERGYTF
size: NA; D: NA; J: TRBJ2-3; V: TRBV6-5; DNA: TGTGCCAGCAGTTACGGCGATACGCAGTATTTT; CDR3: CASSYGDTQYF
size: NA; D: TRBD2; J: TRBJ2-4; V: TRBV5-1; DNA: TGCGCCAGCAGCTTGGTGCCGGGAGGACAAAACATTCAGTACTTC; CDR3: CASSLVPGGQNIQYF
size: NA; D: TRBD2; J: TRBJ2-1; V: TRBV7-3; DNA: TGTGCCAGCAGCTTCGGCGGGAGCTACAATGAGCAGTTCTTC; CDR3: CASSFGGSYNEQFF
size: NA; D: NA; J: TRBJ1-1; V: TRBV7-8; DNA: TGTGCCAGCAGCTTACCGACTCCTGAAGCTTTCTTT; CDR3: CASSLPTPEAFF
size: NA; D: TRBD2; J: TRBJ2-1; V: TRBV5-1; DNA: TGCGCCAGCAGCTTGTTGCGGGGGGGGCACAATGAGCAGTTCTTC; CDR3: CASSLLRGGHNEQFF
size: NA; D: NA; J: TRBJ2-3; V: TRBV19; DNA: TGTGCCAGTAGTATAGTGGGTGGGGGGGCGCTGGATACGCAGTATTTT; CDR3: CASSIVGGGALDTQYF
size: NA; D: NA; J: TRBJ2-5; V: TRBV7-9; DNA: TGTGCCAGCAGCTTAGGCAGGGGAAGAAAGACCCAGTACTTC; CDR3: CASSLGRGRKTQYF
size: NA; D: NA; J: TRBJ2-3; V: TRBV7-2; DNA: TGTGCCAGCAGCTTATTCTGGCCGCCGGGGGATACGCAGTATTTT; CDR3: CASSLFWPPGDTQYF
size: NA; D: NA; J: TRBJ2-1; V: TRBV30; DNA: TGTGCCTGGACCTTCACCCCTAGTTGGAATGAGCAGTTCTTC; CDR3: CAWTFTPSWNEQFF
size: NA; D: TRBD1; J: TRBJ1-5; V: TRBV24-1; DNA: TGTGCCACCAGTGATCCCGCCGACAGGGGAAATAGCAATCAGCCCCAGCATTTT; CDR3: CATSDPADRGNSNQPQHF
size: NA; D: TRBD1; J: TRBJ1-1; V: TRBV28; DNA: TGTGCCGTCGACAGGGCAGGGGTGAACACTGAAGCTTTCTTT; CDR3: CAVDRAGVNTEAFF
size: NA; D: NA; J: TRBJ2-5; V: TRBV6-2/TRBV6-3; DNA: TGTGCCAGCAGTTACCCTCTTGGGCAGGCAACCCAAGAGACCCAGTACTTC; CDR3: CASSYPLGQATQETQYF